The sequence of this T cell receptor (beta chain) was determined in a study of T cell responses to AZD1222 COVID-19 vaccine. Whole-study findings and limits: Two AZD1222 administrations were followed by greater Spike-specific TCR breadth and depth. Donors were mostly white British, more females; clonal diversity possibly underestimated. Close to half of spike-specific TCRs reportedly recognize unmutated variant regions. Across spike, vaccine-associated CD4 TCRs were found, dominant at 160-218 and 743-854.

Details on this clone: Its specificity is not known.

Germline V gives CDR1 SGHTA, CDR2 FQGNSA. CDR3 length equals 13 residues. Trimming took 2 bases from V and 1 from J, leaving 6 bases between them. Measured with immunoSEQ multiplex PCR; TCRdb has only the in-frame clones, and not every one. The sample yields approximately 220,000 clones, just over 90% seen once. This TCR came from an adult in good health. The sample in question was peripheral blood, obtained on day 0 of MenACWY control vaccination. The chain has TRBV7-2 and TRBJ2-7; no clear D gene. In nucleotides, the CDR3 is TGTGCCAGCAGCTTAAATTGGTCCTACGAGCAGTACTTC. Translated, it gives CASSLNWSYEQYF. The complete variable domain, with remaining parts taken from reference TRBV7-2 and TRBJ2-7, reads GAGVSQSPSNKVTEKGKDVELRCDPISGHTALYWYRQSLGQGLEFLIYFQGNSAPDKSGLPSDRFSAERTGGSVSTLTIQRTQQEDSAVYLCASSLNWSYEQYFGPGTRLTVT.